The 20 T cell receptor beta chains reported below all come from one sample, sequenced in a study of blood T cell repertoires in COVID-19. Sequencing used immunoSEQ multiplex PCR; TCRdb keeps in-frame clones, though not all of them. The table records 150,000 to 200,000 clones, 86% of them present only once. The sequencing input was peripheral blood. The receptors were sampled from a woman older than 75 in a cohort sampled during active or convalescent COVID-19.

V usage is TRBV6-5 and J usage is TRBJ1-2, with D uncertain. The CDR3 length is 12 residues. Germline V gene sequence: CDR1 MNHEY, CDR2 SVGAGI. The V gene lost 5 bases and the J gene lost 7 bases, with 11 bases spanning the gap. The CDR3 DNA sequence: TGTGCCAGCAGTCCGCCCCGGGGTGGCTACACCTTC. Translating gives CASSPPRGGYTF.

This clone was seen just once. The V gene is TRBV5-6, the J gene TRBJ2-6; D remains unclear. The CDR3 length is 15 residues. The V end was cut by 6 bases, the J end by 0 bases, with 10 bases between. Germline V lookup: CDR1 SGHDT, CDR2 YYEEEE. The CDR3 region is CASTPRGSGANVLTF. In DNA form, the CDR3 reads TGTGCCAGCACCCCACGAGGCTCTGGGGCCAACGTCCTGACTTTC. The variable domain in full, with the rest retrieved from reference TRBV5-6 and TRBJ2-6, is DAGVTQSPTHLIKTRGQQVTLRCSPKSGHDTVSWYQQALGQGPQFIFQYYEEEERQRGNFPDRFSGHQFPNYSSELNVNALLLGDSALYLCASTPRGSGANVLTFGAGSRLTVL.

The V call is TRBV27, the J call TRBJ1-1; 7 nucleotides align to TRBD1. Per the germline V gene, CDR1 is MNHEY and CDR2 is SMNVEV (reference sequence). CDR3 size: 17 residues. The junction had 12 bases not matched to a gene; V was cut back by 0 bases and J by 5 bases. The DNA of the CDR3 is TGTGCCAGCAGTTTATCTCCCCCCGGCAGGGGGGAGACTGAAGCTTTCTTT. Protein product: CASSLSPPGRGETEAFF.

The gene calls are TRBV7-6 and TRBJ2-3, with D possibly TRBD1 on 6 matching bases. CDR1 and CDR2 (germline): SGHVS, FNYEAQ. This CDR3 has 21 amino acids. V was trimmed by 1 base and J by 6 bases, leaving 32 bases between them. For the CDR3, the DNA is TGTGCCAGCAGCTTAGATAATAGGGGACCGGACAGACTTAGAAATTCGGATACGCAGTATTTT. This gives the protein CASSLDNRGPDRLRNSDTQYF.

The chain uses TRBV27 and TRBJ2-5; D possibly corresponds to TRBD1 (7 bases). CDR1 and CDR2 from the germline V gene are MNHEY and SMNVEV (reference sequence). Trimming took off 5 bases at V and 1 base at J, with 17 bases between the two ends. CDR3 size: 16 residues. CDR3 region: CASSPPPGGGQETQYF. The CDR3 DNA reads TGTGCCAGCAGTCCCCCCCCAGGGGGAGGCCAAGAGACCCAGTACTTC.

The chain has TRBV3-1 (or the pseudogene TRBV3-2) and TRBJ2-1; 12 nucleotides line up with TRBD2. The V gene's germline CDR1 is LGHDT and CDR2 YNNKEL (reference sequence). V shed 4 bases, J shed 4 bases, and the junction held 17 bases outside the gene matches. The CDR3 totals 20 residues. CDR3 residues: CASSPGRASGGVCSYNEQFF. The DNA for the CDR3 is TGTGCCAGCAGCCCGGGTAGGGCTAGCGGGGGGGTATGTTCTTACAATGAGCAGTTCTTC.

The V gene is TRBV6-6, the J gene TRBJ1-6, with D possibly TRBD1 on 6 matching bases. Germline CDR1 is MNHNY and CDR2 is SVGAGI (reference sequence). Trimming stripped 5 bases from V and 4 bases from J, with 12 bases between. The length of the CDR3 is 15 residues. The CDR3 DNA is TGTGCCAGCAGTCAGGGGTACGAATATAATTCACCCCTCCACTTT. Its protein product is CASSQGYEYNSPLHF.

V usage is TRBV10-1 and J usage is TRBJ1-4; 8 bases map to TRBD1. Trimming took 2 bases from V and 6 from J; bases not matched to a gene: 5. Germline V CDR1 and CDR2: WNHNN, SYGVQD (reference sequence). The CDR3 has 15 amino acids. The CDR3 nucleotides read TGCGCCAGCAGTGAGGGACAGGGAGGGGATGAAAAACTGTTTTTT. It yields the protein CASSEGQGGDEKLFF.

This chain links TRBV5-6 with TRBJ1-6; 9 bases align to TRBD1. The germline gives CDR1 SGHDT, CDR2 YYEEEE. This CDR3 spans 15 amino acids. V gave up 4 bases and J gave up 5 bases; unmatched junction bases: 4. The chain's CDR3 is CASSKQGANNSPLHF. The CDR3 DNA reads TGTGCCAGCAGCAAACAGGGGGCGAATAATTCACCCCTCCACTTT.

The chain combines TRBV7-2 with TRBJ2-5, with D possibly being TRBD1 (6 bases). Germline V gene sequence: CDR1 SGHTA, CDR2 FQGNSA. V lost 5 bases, J lost 5 bases, and 12 bases lay in between. The CDR3 runs 13 residues. The CDR3 protein is CASSPDRKETQYF. CDR3 bases: TGTGCCAGCAGCCCAGACAGGAAGGAGACCCAGTACTTC.

The rearrangement links TRBV28 to TRBJ1-2, with 8 bases matching TRBD1. After removal of 6 bases from V and 5 bases from J, the junction contained 11 bases not matched to a gene. Germline V gives CDR1 MDHEN, CDR2 SYDVKM. The CDR3 is made up of 15 amino acids. The CDR3 here is CASRDFNTGGYGYTF. As DNA, the CDR3 is TGTGCCAGCAGAGACTTCAACACAGGGGGGTATGGCTACACCTTC.

The rearrangement links TRBV5-1 to TRBJ1-1; D is undetermined. This CDR3 has 12 amino acids. The V gene lost 1 base and the J gene lost 3 bases, with 4 bases spanning the gap. From germline, CDR1 is SGHRS and CDR2 YFSETQ. The CDR3 DNA follows: TGCGCCAGCAGCTTGCAGGACACTGAAGCTTTCTTT. It yields the protein CASSLQDTEAFF. Full variable domain (outside the CDR3, taken from reference TRBV5-1 and TRBJ1-1): KAGVTQTPRYLIKTRGQQVTLSCSPISGHRSVSWYQQTPGQGLQFLFEYFSETQRNKGNFPGRFSGRQFSNSRSEMNVSTLELGDSALYLCASSLQDTEAFFGQGTRLTVV.

The chain couples TRBV27 to TRBJ2-1, with 8 positions matching TRBD2. V shed 5 bases, J shed 0 bases, and the junction held 9 bases outside the gene matches. The CDR3 is 17 residues long. CDR1 and CDR2 (germline): MNHEY, SMNVEV (reference sequence). CDR3 sequence: CASSPPPGGSSYNEQFF. CDR3 bases: TGTGCCAGCAGTCCCCCCCCGGGAGGGAGCTCCTACAATGAGCAGTTCTTC.

The chain's CDR3 is CASSPGQGAAEQYV. The CDR3 DNA reads as TGCGCCAGCAGCCCCGGACAGGGGGCGGCTGAGCAGTACGTC. This chain joins TRBV5-1 and TRBJ2-7, with 11 bases aligning to TRBD1. Germline CDR1 is SGHRS and CDR2 is YFSETQ. V lost 4 bases to trimming and J lost 7 bases; unmatched junction nucleotides: 7. This CDR3 is built from 14 residues.

This chain joins TRBV6-2 or TRBV6-3 and TRBJ1-1; possibly TRBD1 for D (6 bases). Per the germline V gene, CDR1 is MNHEY and CDR2 is SVGEGT. The V gene lost 4 bases and the J gene lost 4 bases, with 13 bases spanning the gap. This CDR3 is 14 amino acids long. The CDR3 region is CASSSGVVFTEAFF. CDR3 DNA: TGTGCCAGCAGTTCAGGGGTGGTGTTCACTGAAGCTTTCTTT.

V usage is TRBV6-5 and J usage is TRBJ1-5, with D hard to call. The CDR3 totals 15 residues. Per germline, CDR1 MNHEY and CDR2 SVGAGI. V lost 0 bases and J lost 7, with 13 bases in between. Written as DNA, the CDR3 is TGTGCCAGCAGTTACTCTCGTGAAGAGTACCAGCCCCAGCATTTT. Its translation: CASSYSREEYQPQHF.

The V and J genes are TRBV19 and TRBJ2-5, with TRBD1 matching over 12 bases. Germline-derived CDR1 and CDR2 are LNHDA and SQIVND (reference sequence). J was trimmed by 4 bases and V by 5 bases; bases with no gene match: 8. The CDR3 is made up of 16 amino acids. CDR3 protein: CASSAPRDRGRETQYF. As DNA, the CDR3 is TGTGCCAGTAGTGCCCCGCGGGACAGGGGGCGAGAGACCCAGTACTTC.

This clone has a handful of counts. The gene calls are TRBV5-4 and TRBJ1-3; the D is unclear. The V and J ends lost 0 bases and 0 bases respectively, with 7 bases between them. The CDR3 consists of 15 residues. The germline CDR1 and CDR2 sequences are SGHNT and YYREEE (reference sequence). The CDR3 DNA reads TGTGCCAGCAGCTTGGGACTGACCTCTGGAAACACCATATATTTT. Translating gives CASSLGLTSGNTIYF.

The chain is built from TRBV11-2 and TRBJ2-7; D is possibly TRBD2 (6 bases). The CDR3 loop spans 13 amino acids. Germline lookup yields CDR1 SGHAT and CDR2 FQNNGV. V was cut by 3 bases and J by 0 bases, with 6 bases left in between. The CDR3 DNA follows: TGTGCCAGCAGCTTCGGGAGCTCCTACGAGCAGTACTTC. The encoded protein is CASSFGSSYEQYF.

The rearrangement links TRBV5-6 to TRBJ2-5; D remains unclear. The CDR3 runs 12 residues. Germline lookup yields CDR1 SGHDT and CDR2 YYEEEE. Deletions cut 1 base from V and 4 bases from J, with 5 bases between. CDR3 loop: CASSLSLETQYF. The CDR3, as DNA: TGTGCCAGCAGCTTGTCTTTAGAGACCCAGTACTTC.